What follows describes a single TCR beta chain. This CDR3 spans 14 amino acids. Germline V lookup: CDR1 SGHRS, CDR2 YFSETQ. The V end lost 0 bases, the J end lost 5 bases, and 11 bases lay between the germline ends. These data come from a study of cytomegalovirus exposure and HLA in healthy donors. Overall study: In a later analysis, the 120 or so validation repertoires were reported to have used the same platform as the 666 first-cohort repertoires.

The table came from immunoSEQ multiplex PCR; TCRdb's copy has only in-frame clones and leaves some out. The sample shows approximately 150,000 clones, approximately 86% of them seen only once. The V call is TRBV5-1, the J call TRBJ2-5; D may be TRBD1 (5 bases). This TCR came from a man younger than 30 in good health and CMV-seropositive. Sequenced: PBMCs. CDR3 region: CASSLEGNGETQYF. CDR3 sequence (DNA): TGCGCCAGCAGCTTGGAGGGGAACGGGGAGACCCAGTACTTC.